One and the same sample provided the 5 T cell receptor beta chains below, sequenced in a study of cytomegalovirus exposure and HLA in healthy donors. The PCR made use of 60 Vbeta and 13 Jbeta primers. Profiled with immunoSEQ multiplex PCR; TCRdb holds only in-frame clones, not every one. The sample has fewer than 130,000 clones, roughly 78% seen once; the top ten hold approximately 3%. Specimen: PBMCs. These receptors originate from a woman between 40 and 55 years old in good health and CMV-seronegative.

The chain uses TRBV7-6 and TRBJ2-7, with 14 bases lining up with TRBD2. Germline assignment: CDR1 SGHVS and CDR2 FNYEAQ. Germline trimming cut 5 bases from V and 6 bases from J; bases unmatched to any gene: 3. The CDR3 extends over 14 amino acids. CDR3 nucleotide sequence: TGTGCCAGCAGCCCCGGGACTAGCGGGGGCGAGCAGTACTTC. Its translation is CASSPGTSGGEQYF.

The chain uses TRBV13 and TRBJ2-2; 7 nucleotides align to TRBD1. This CDR3 has 17 residues. Per germline, CDR1 PRHDT and CDR2 FYEKMQ (reference sequence). V dropped 2 bases and J dropped 2; count of bases not matched to a gene: 8. This CDR3 is CASSLKYGTENTGELFF. The CDR3 nucleotides read TGTGCCAGCAGCTTAAAGTATGGGACAGAAAACACCGGGGAGCTGTTTTTT. Supplemented by reference TRBV13 and TRBJ2-2, the full variable domain reads AAGVIQSPRHLIKEKRETATLKCYPIPRHDTVYWYQQGPGQDPQFLISFYEKMQSDKGSIPDRFSAQQFSDYHSELNMSSLELGDSALYFCASSLKYGTENTGELFFGEGSRLTVL.

This chain uses TRBV4-3 with TRBJ1-2; TRBD1 might be the D (6 bases). Germline lookup yields CDR1 LGHNA and CDR2 YSLEER. Trimming removed 4 bases at V and 6 bases at J, with 21 bases between. The CDR3 has 16 amino acids. The CDR3 reads CASSRAGEGTLNGYTF. The CDR3 coding sequence is TGCGCCAGCAGCCGAGCAGGGGAGGGAACCTTGAATGGCTACACCTTC.

The chain is built from TRBV2 and TRBJ2-3; TRBD1 matches 7 bases. The CDR3 totals 14 residues. J was trimmed by 3 bases and V by 4 bases; bases with no gene match: 4. Germline V gives CDR1 SNHLY, CDR2 FYNNEI. CDR3 loop: CASSGQTGTDTQYF. The CDR3 coding sequence is TGTGCCAGCAGTGGACAGACAGGGACAGATACGCAGTATTTT.

The DNA for the CDR3 is TGCAGCGTTCTGCGGGGGGGCAGTACAGATACGCAGTATTTT. Protein: CSVLRGGSTDTQYF. The chain links TRBV29-1 to TRBJ2-3; the match to TRBD2 covers 9 bases. The CDR3 extends over 14 amino acids. The germline CDR1 and CDR2 sequences are SQVTM and ANQGSEA. J was trimmed by 3 bases and V by 5 bases; bases with no gene match: 6.